This T cell receptor (beta chain) was found in a study of cytomegalovirus exposure and HLA in healthy donors. With respect to this clone: Its antigen is unidentified.

CDR3 length: 17 amino acids. The germline V gene encodes CDR1 SEHNR and CDR2 FQNEAQ (reference sequence). V was trimmed by 0 bases and J by 1 base, leaving 15 bases between them. At sampling all donors were nominally healthy, likely with unrecorded immune exposures. Findings and limits, study-wide: According to reports, the classifier identified cytomegalovirus status with high specificity and sensitivity. Analysis was performed later, and it showed HLA-associated TCR beta chains to be more clonally expanded than equally common others. Several of the most significant clusters appeared linked to common viral pathogens, based on a later analysis.

Researchers ran the PCR with 60 Vbeta and 13 Jbeta primers. Sequencing used immunoSEQ multiplex PCR; TCRdb keeps in-frame clones, though not all of them. This sample yields roughly 170,000 clones, of which 80% to 90% are seen a single time; 1.2% belongs to the top ten. The rearrangement uses TRBV7-9 and TRBJ1-1; D call uncertain. The material sequenced was PBMCs. This clonotype was sampled from a girl aged 2 to 9 in good health and CMV-seropositive. The CDR3 DNA sequence: TGTGCCAGCAGCTTAGCGCGTCATTCGAGTTCGAACACTGAAGCTTTCTTT. Its translation: CASSLARHSSSNTEAFF. The whole variable domain, filled in from reference TRBV7-9 and TRBJ1-1, reads DTGVSQNPRHKITKRGQNVTFRCDPISEHNRLYWYRQTLGQGPEFLTYFQNEAQLEKSRLLSDRFSAERPKGSFSTLEIQRTEQGDSAMYLCASSLARHSSSNTEAFFGQGTRLTVV.